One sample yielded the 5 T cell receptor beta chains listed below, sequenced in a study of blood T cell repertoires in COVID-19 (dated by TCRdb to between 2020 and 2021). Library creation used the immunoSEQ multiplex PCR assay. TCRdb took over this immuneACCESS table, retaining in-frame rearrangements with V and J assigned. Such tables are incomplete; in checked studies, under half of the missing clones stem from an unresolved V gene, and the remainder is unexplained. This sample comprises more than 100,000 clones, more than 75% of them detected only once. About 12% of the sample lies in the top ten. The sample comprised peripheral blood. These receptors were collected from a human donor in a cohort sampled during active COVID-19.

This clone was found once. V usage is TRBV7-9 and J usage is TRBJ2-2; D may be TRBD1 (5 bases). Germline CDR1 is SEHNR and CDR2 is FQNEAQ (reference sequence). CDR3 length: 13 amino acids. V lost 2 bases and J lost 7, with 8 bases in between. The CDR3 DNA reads TGTGCCAGCAGCTTACAGGGCGGCGGGGAGCTGTTTTTT. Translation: CASSLQGGGELFF. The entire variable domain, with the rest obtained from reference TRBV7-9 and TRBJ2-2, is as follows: DTGVSQNPRHKITKRGQNVTFRCDPISEHNRLYWYRQTLGQGPEFLTYFQNEAQLEKSRLLSDRFSAERPKGSFSTLEIQRTEQGDSAMYLCASSLQGGGELFFGEGSRLTVL.

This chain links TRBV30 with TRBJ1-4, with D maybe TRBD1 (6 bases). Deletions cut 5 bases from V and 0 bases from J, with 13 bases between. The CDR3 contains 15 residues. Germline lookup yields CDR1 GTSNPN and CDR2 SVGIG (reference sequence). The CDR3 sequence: CAWGGGGATNEKLFF. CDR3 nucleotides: TGTGCCTGGGGGGGCGGAGGGGCAACTAATGAAAAACTGTTTTTT.

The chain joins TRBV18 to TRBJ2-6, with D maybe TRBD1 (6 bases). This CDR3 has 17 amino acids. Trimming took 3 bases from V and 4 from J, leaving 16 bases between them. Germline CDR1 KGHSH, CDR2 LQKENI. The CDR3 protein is CASSPLDQGRGANVLTF. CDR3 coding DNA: TGTGCCAGCTCACCCCTAGATCAGGGGCGCGGGGCCAACGTCCTGACTTTC.

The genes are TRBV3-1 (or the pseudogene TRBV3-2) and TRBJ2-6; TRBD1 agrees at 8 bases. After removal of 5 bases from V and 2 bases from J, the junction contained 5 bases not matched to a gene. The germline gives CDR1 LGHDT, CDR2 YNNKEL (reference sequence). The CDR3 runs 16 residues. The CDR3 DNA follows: TGTGCCAGCAGCGTGTCAGGGGGCGCTGGGGCCAACGTCCTGACTTTC. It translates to CASSVSGGAGANVLTF.

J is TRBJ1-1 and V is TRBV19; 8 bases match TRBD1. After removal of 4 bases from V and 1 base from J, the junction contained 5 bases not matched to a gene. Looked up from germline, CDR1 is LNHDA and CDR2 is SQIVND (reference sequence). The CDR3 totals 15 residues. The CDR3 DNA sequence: TGTGCCAGTAGTAGCAACAGGGGGTGGAACACTGAAGCTTTCTTT. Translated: CASSSNRGWNTEAFF.